The 23 T cell receptor beta chains in this list originate from one sample, sequenced in a study of metastatic and nonmetastatic thyroid tumors. TCRdb re-processed the PCR reads through MiXCR. The table shows under 55,000 clones, with approximately 15% occurring only once. Thyroid surgery had not been preceded by any treatment in any patient. The material sequenced was blood. Receptors originate from a female donor with papillary thyroid cancer or a benign thyroid nodule (not recorded which). Some clones in this sample may be carry-over from other donors' samples.

This clone was detected ten times or more. This chain connects TRBV3-1 to TRBJ2-7; the match to TRBD2 covers 12 bases. The length of the CDR3 is 15 residues. The V segment lost 0 bases and the J segment 9 bases; nucleotides outside the gene matches: 6. Germline CDR1 and CDR2: LGHDT and YNNKEL (reference sequence). The CDR3 region has the DNA TGTGCCAGCAGCCAAGATAGGCTAGCGGGAGGGTCGCAGTACTTC. Its translation is CASSQDRLAGGSQYF.

V gene TRBV20-1 combines with J gene TRBJ2-2; D may match TRBD1 or TRBD2 (6 bases each). Trimming stripped 6 bases from V and 6 bases from J, with 23 bases between. CDR3 size: 16 residues. Germline V gene data show CDR1 as DFQATT and CDR2 as SNEGSKA (reference sequence). CDR3 in amino acids: CSAKVGGRSFSGELFF. Written as DNA, the CDR3 is TGCAGTGCCAAAGTGGGGGGCCGCTCTTTCTCCGGGGAGCTGTTTTTT.

The V and J genes are TRBV5-1 and TRBJ1-5, with no clear D. This CDR3 contains 13 residues. In germline, CDR1 is SGHRS, CDR2 YFSETQ. The V gene lost 1 base and the J gene lost 7 bases, with 9 bases spanning the gap. CDR3 in DNA: TGCGCCAGCAGCTTGTCGGGAGACCAGCCCCAGCATTTT. Translating gives CASSLSGDQPQHF.

This clone was counted between two and nine times. The chain is built from TRBV15 and TRBJ1-5, with 7 bases that match TRBD1. Trimming cost V 5 bases and J 3 bases; bases outside gene matches: 13. This CDR3 region has 17 residues. CDR1 and CDR2 (germline): LNHNV, YYDKDF (reference sequence). The CDR3: CATSLDRYRGFNQPQHF. The CDR3 nucleotides are TGTGCCACCAGCCTCGATCGCTACAGGGGATTCAATCAGCCCCAGCATTTT.

In this sample, this clone turned up many times. The rearrangement uses TRBV27 and TRBJ2-7, with D perhaps matching TRBD2 (6 bases). In germline, CDR1 is MNHEY, CDR2 SMNVEV (reference sequence). Trimming removed 2 bases at V and 1 base at J, with 12 bases between. The CDR3 length is 15 residues. The CDR3 nucleotides read TGTGCCAGCAGTTTAACTAGCCTTCCATCCTACGAGCAGTACTTC. Translating it yields CASSLTSLPSYEQYF.

The rearrangement joins TRBV7-8 to TRBJ1-3; D is possibly TRBD1 (5 bases). The CDR3 loop spans 15 amino acids. The germline V gene encodes CDR1 SGHVS and CDR2 FQNEAQ. V lost 8 bases and J lost 0, with 14 bases in between. CDR3 in amino acids: CASGKGRGSGNTIYF. CDR3 nucleotide sequence: TGTGCCAGCGGGAAGGGGCGAGGCTCTGGAAACACCATATATTTT.

This clone was seen repeatedly, ten times or more. This chain joins TRBV28 and TRBJ1-2; D call uncertain. Trimming stripped 4 bases from V and 2 bases from J, with 11 bases between. The CDR3 has 14 residues. Germline loops: CDR1 MDHEN, CDR2 SYDVKM. The CDR3, as DNA: TGTGCCAGCAGTTGGGGTAGGCAGAACTATGGCTACACCTTC. Encoded protein: CASSWGRQNYGYTF.

In its sample, this clone was seen many times. The chain employs TRBV30 and TRBJ2-5; the match to TRBD2 covers 9 bases. From germline, CDR1 is GTSNPN and CDR2 SVGIG (reference sequence). The CDR3 is 14 amino acids. V was clipped by 4 bases and J by 5 bases; unmatched bases: 8. The CDR3 region is CAWTKGLAGETQYF. Here the CDR3 DNA reads TGTGCCTGGACCAAGGGACTAGCCGGGGAGACCCAGTACTTC.

Many counts were recorded for this clone. V is TRBV5-1 and J is TRBJ2-7, with TRBD2 matching 14 bases. Trimming cost V 4 bases and J 2 bases; bases outside gene matches: 2. The CDR3 loop spans 15 amino acids. Germline CDR1 and CDR2: SGHRS and YFSETQ. The CDR3 is CASSPGLAGAYEQYF. DNA of the CDR3: TGCGCCAGCAGCCCGGGACTAGCGGGGGCCTACGAGCAGTACTTC.

This sequence joins TRBV28 and TRBJ1-2; the match to TRBD1 covers 10 bases. This CDR3 region has 17 residues. The trim removed 4 bases at V and 4 bases at J, leaving 12 bases unmatched. CDR1 is MDHEN and CDR2 is SYDVKM in the germline V gene. CDR3 in amino acids: CASSSKTGQGRIYGYTF. The CDR3 nucleotides read TGTGCCAGCAGTTCCAAAACGGGACAGGGGAGGATCTATGGCTACACCTTC.

This clone was detected ten times or more. The chain links TRBV12-3 or TRBV12-4 to TRBJ1-6; D uncertain. Trimming shortened V by 5 bases and J by 10 bases, and 12 bases separated the two germline ends. The CDR3 is 13 residues long. This chain's CDR3 is CASSNQQHSPLHF. DNA for the CDR3: TGTGCCAGCAGTAATCAACAACACTCACCCCTCCACTTT.

The rearrangement links TRBV30 to TRBJ1-2; D is ambiguous. The V end lost 2 bases, the J end lost 10 bases, and 14 bases lay between the germline ends. The germline V gene encodes CDR1 GTSNPN and CDR2 SVGIG (reference sequence). CDR3 size: 12 residues. CDR3 region: CAWSFVRNTYTF. The CDR3 nucleotides are TGTGCCTGGAGTTTTGTACGTAATACCTACACCTTC.

The J gene is TRBJ1-5, the V gene TRBV20-1; D is tentatively TRBD1 or TRBD2 (7 bases each). The last part of the DNA fits TRBJ2-3 better; the J call may be wrong. CDR1 and CDR2 from the germline V gene are DFQATT and SNEGSKA (reference sequence). The CDR3 covers 16 residues. DNA of the CDR3: TGCAGTGCTAGACCCAGGGGGGGGGCTCCGAATCAGCCCCAGTATTTT. Translated, it gives CSARPRGGAPNQPQYF.

This clone was observed a few times. The V and J genes are TRBV5-6 and TRBJ1-1; the match to TRBD1 covers 8 bases. Germline V gene lookup returns CDR1 SGHDT and CDR2 YYEEEE. With 3 bases clipped from V and 8 bases from J, the junction kept 15 bases outside the gene matches. The CDR3 sequence is 16 residues long. The CDR3 loop is CASSYLGWDRTQEAFF. The DNA of the CDR3 is TGTGCCAGCAGCTACCTCGGCTGGGACAGGACCCAGGAAGCTTTCTTT.

There are many counts of this clone. The junction differs from germline at one of its ends, possibly a read error. The sample has other DNA sequences that encode this CDR3 too. The chain carries TRBV12-3 or TRBV12-4 and TRBJ2-1, with D perhaps being TRBD1 or TRBD2 (5 bases each). The CDR3 is 15 residues long. CDR3 loop: CASSFSGPTVDEQFF. For the CDR3, the DNA is TGCGCCAGCAGTTTCTCGGGACCTACGGTCGATGAGCAGTTCTTC.

The V gene is TRBV20-1, the J gene TRBJ2-7; a weak D match, TRBD2 (7 bases). Germline V gene data show CDR1 as DFQATT and CDR2 as SNEGSKA (reference sequence). V lost 1 base to trimming and J lost 6 bases, with 25 bases between them. This CDR3 is 17 amino acids long. Here the CDR3 DNA reads TGCAGTGCTAGAGGAAGGGGGAGCGGGGTACGGGAAGGCGAGCAGTACTTC. It yields the protein CSARGRGSGVREGEQYF.

Ten or more counts support this clone. The chain combines TRBV9 with TRBJ2-7; 10 bases line up with TRBD2. From germline, CDR1 is SGDLS and CDR2 YYNGEE. The CDR3 runs 15 residues. The ends lost 3 bases at V and 3 bases at J; junction bases unmatched: 6. The CDR3 sequence: CASSETGLAYYEQYF. In nucleotides, the CDR3 is TGTGCCAGCAGCGAGACGGGACTAGCGTACTACGAGCAGTACTTC.

V is TRBV30 and J is TRBJ2-3, with D possibly being TRBD1 (6 bases). The V end lost 4 bases, the J end lost 4 bases, and 9 bases lay between the germline ends. CDR1 and CDR2 (germline): GTSNPN, SVGIG (reference sequence). The CDR3 runs 12 residues. CDR3: CAWTPGADTQYF. The CDR3 bases are TGTGCCTGGACACCAGGGGCAGATACGCAGTATTTT. The full variable domain, with the rest looked up from reference TRBV30 and TRBJ2-3, is SQTIHQWPATLVQPVGSPLSLECTVEGTSNPNLYWYRQAAGRGLQLLFYSVGIGQISSEVPQNLSASRPQDRQFILSSKKLLLSDSGFYLCAWTPGADTQYFGPGTRLTVL.

This clone is medium-sized in the sample. V and J are TRBV28 and TRBJ2-7, with D possibly TRBD1 on 5 matching bases. This CDR3 has 17 residues. V was clipped by 4 bases and J by 3 bases, with 22 bases between them. Germline loops: CDR1 MDHEN, CDR2 SYDVKM. The CDR3 region is CASSSYNRRQPLYEQYF. The CDR3 nucleotides are TGTGCCAGCAGTTCATATAACCGGCGACAGCCCCTCTACGAGCAGTACTTC.

CDR3 region: CASSLGGPIGNTIYF. CDR3 DNA: TGTGCCAGCAGCCTAGGTGGCCCCATAGGGAACACCATATATTTT. V and J are TRBV27 and TRBJ1-3, with D hard to call. Deletions cut 6 bases from V and 7 bases from J, with 19 bases between. The CDR3 is 15 residues long. Germline V gives CDR1 MNHEY, CDR2 SMNVEV (reference sequence).

In DNA, the CDR3 is TGTGCCAGCAGCGGCCGGACAGGGGGCAATTCACCCCTCCACTTT. The encoded protein is CASSGRTGGNSPLHF. The chain joins TRBV11-2 to TRBJ1-6; 11 nucleotides agree with TRBD1. CDR1 is SGHAT, CDR2 FQNNGV, per germline. This CDR3 spans 15 amino acids. The J segment lost 7 bases and the V segment lost 5 bases, leaving 4 bases of the junction unmatched.

This clone has a count of ten or more. The chain is built from TRBV24-1 and TRBJ2-3; TRBD2 is a possible D gene (5 bases). CDR1 is KGHDR and CDR2 is SFDVKD in the germline V gene. The CDR3 is 16 amino acids. Trimming took off 3 bases at V and 0 bases at J, with 12 bases between the two ends. The CDR3, as DNA: TGTGCCACCAGTGATGGATGGACTTCTAGCACAGATACGCAGTATTTT. It specifies CATSDGWTSSTDTQYF.

This clone was recorded many times. V gene TRBV2 combines with J gene TRBJ1-1, with 7 positions matching TRBD1. Germline CDR1 and CDR2: SNHLY and FYNNEI. The CDR3 consists of 12 residues. After removal of 6 bases from V and 7 bases from J, the junction contained 5 bases not matched to a gene. For the CDR3, the DNA is TGTGCCAGCAGAGGGGGCCGCCGTGAAGCTTTCTTT. Its translation: CASRGGRREAFF.